Included here is one TCR beta chain sequence, with context. The CDR3 extends over 16 amino acids. Germline CDR1 reads LNHNV; CDR2 reads YYDKDF (reference sequence). Trimming removed 1 base from V and 6 bases from J; junction bases left unmatched: 9. This sample is drawn from a study of T cell changes during pregnancy in multiple sclerosis. Generated by immunoSEQ multiplex PCR, the TCRdb table keeps only in-frame clones and is missing some. The sample contains under 150,000 clones, 90% to 96% of which appear only once. This chain links TRBV15 with TRBJ2-7, with 10 bases that match TRBD2. The starting material was peripheral blood, obtained after pregnancy. This receptor was obtained from a female donor with multiple sclerosis, enrolled in a pregnancy study. The DNA of the CDR3 is TGTGCCACCAGCAGAGTGACCGGGACTAGCGTCGGCGAGCAGTACTTC. Translated: CATSRVTGTSVGEQYF.